These 23 T cell receptor beta chains share one sample of origin, sequenced in a study of human T cells and chemical hapten exposure. TCRdb called the RACE reads again in MiXCR, with one record for every CDR3 protein. This table holds about 340,000 distinct CDR3 sequences, under 9% found once. Time point given: patch test 1, 2 weeks after DPC sensitization. Documented treatment: therapeutic diphenylcyclopropenone sensitization with weekly scalp DPC. The specimen comprised whole blood, sampled in connection with sensitization to the hapten diphenylcyclopropenone (DPC). These receptor sequences come from a woman aged 18-29 years with alopecia areata. Some clones in this sample may be carry-over from other donors' samples.

About this clonotype: One junction end does not reproduce the germline sequence, and a read error may be involved. The rearrangement links TRBV6-5 to TRBJ2-7, with TRBD1 as a possible D gene (6 bases). This CDR3 is built from 16 residues. Germline V gene data show CDR1 as MNHEY and CDR2 as SVGAGI. CDR3 region: CTSSYSDRPSSYEQYF. CDR3 DNA sequence: TGTACCAGCAGTTACTCTGACAGGCCCAGCTCCTACGAGCAGTACTTC.

This clonotype was counted ten times or more. V and J are TRBV7-9 and TRBJ1-1, with a weak D call TRBD1 (5 bases). Germline CDR1 SEHNR, CDR2 FQNEAQ (reference sequence). The CDR3 is made up of 13 amino acids. V was shortened by 5 bases and J by 5 bases, with 12 bases between the two germline ends. CDR3 residues: CASSPSRGTEAFF. CDR3 sequence (DNA): TGTGCCAGCAGCCCTTCGAGGGGTACTGAAGCTTTCTTT.

DNA for the CDR3: TGTGCCAGCAGTCCGTTCTACGTCCGGGACAGGAGCGAGACCCAGTACTTC. It encodes CASSPFYVRDRSETQYF. This chain joins TRBV6-2 or TRBV6-3 and TRBJ2-5; 8 bases agree with TRBD1. The trim removed 5 bases at V and 5 bases at J, leaving 16 bases unmatched. CDR3 size: 17 residues. Germline loops: CDR1 MNHEY, CDR2 SVGEGT.

This chain connects TRBV4-3 to TRBJ2-1; D may be TRBD1 (5 bases). Germline V gene sequence: CDR1 LGHNA, CDR2 YSLEER. The CDR3 has 14 amino acids. V shed 1 base and J shed 10 bases, with 14 bases lying between them. DNA for the CDR3: TGCGCCAGCAGCCAAGGTACCACCTCAGGGGAGCAGTTCTTC. It codes for CASSQGTTSGEQFF.

This clonotype was found a few times. The chain uses TRBV20-1 and TRBJ1-4; a weak D match, TRBD1 (5 bases). CDR1 and CDR2 (germline): DFQATT, SNEGSKA (reference sequence). This CDR3 comprises 15 residues. The V end was cut by 0 bases, the J end by 5 bases, with 13 bases between. In DNA form, the CDR3 reads TGCAGTGCTAGAGATGGGGGGTCGGCAAATGAAAAACTGTTTTTT. It encodes CSARDGGSANEKLFF.

This clonotype was observed at least ten times. The chain links TRBV6-5 to TRBJ1-5, with D perhaps TRBD1 (5 bases). This CDR3 comprises 13 residues. In germline, CDR1 is MNHEY, CDR2 SVGAGI. V was cut by 5 bases and J by 1 base, with 6 bases left in between. CDR3 bases: TGTGCCAGCAGTAGGGGCAGCAATCAGCCCCAGCATTTT. This encodes CASSRGSNQPQHF.

CDR3 in amino acids: CSVGGAGRDTEAFF. The CDR3 DNA follows: TGCAGCGTTGGGGGCGCAGGGAGGGACACTGAAGCTTTCTTT. The V and J genes are TRBV29-1 and TRBJ1-1, with TRBD1 as a possible D gene (5 bases). Per germline, CDR1 SQVTM and CDR2 ANQGSEA. The CDR3 is 14 residues long. V was cut by 4 bases and J by 3 bases, with 15 bases left in between.

This clonotype was seen repeatedly, ten times or more. The chain recombines TRBV6-5 with TRBJ1-1; D gene ambiguous. This CDR3 is built from 13 residues. The germline V and J ends were trimmed by 0 bases and 7 bases, with 9 bases remaining between them. Germline loops: CDR1 MNHEY, CDR2 SVGAGI. The CDR3 reads CASSYSQNHEAFF. As DNA, the CDR3 is TGTGCCAGCAGTTACTCACAGAATCATGAAGCTTTCTTT.

This clonotype came up a few times. The chain couples TRBV6-5 to TRBJ2-6; TRBD1 or TRBD2 may be the D gene (7 bases each). Per germline, CDR1 MNHEY and CDR2 SVGAGI. This CDR3 is 17 amino acids long. The germline V and J ends were trimmed by 7 bases and 4 bases, with 20 bases remaining between them. The CDR3 sequence is CASTTREGALGANVLTF. CDR3 in DNA: TGTGCCAGCACCACCAGGGAGGGGGCTCTGGGGGCCAACGTCCTGACTTTC.

This clonotype was observed at least ten times. The V and J genes are TRBV7-2 and TRBJ2-3; TRBD2 matches at 8 bases. The length of the CDR3 is 16 residues. Germline assignment: CDR1 SGHTA and CDR2 FQGNSA. Unmatched junction bases numbered 5, after V lost 1 base and J lost 2 bases. The DNA of the CDR3 is TGTGCCAGCAGCTTAGGAGCGGGGGCCGCCACAGATACGCAGTATTTT. This gives the protein CASSLGAGAATDTQYF. Combining the CDR3 with reference TRBV7-2 and TRBJ2-3 gives the whole variable domain GAGVSQSPSNKVTEKGKDVELRCDPISGHTALYWYRQSLGQGLEFLIYFQGNSAPDKSGLPSDRFSAERTGGSVSTLTIQRTQQEDSAVYLCASSLGAGAATDTQYFGPGTRLTVL.

In this sample, this clonotype turned up a few times. The junction differs from germline at one of its ends, possibly a read error. The chain couples TRBV7-9 to TRBJ1-1; a weak D match, TRBD1 (6 bases). Germline-derived CDR1 and CDR2 are SEHNR and FQNEAQ (reference sequence). The CDR3 consists of 14 residues. CDR3 DNA: TGTGCCAGCAGCTTAGAAGCGGGGGCCTCGCGTGATATCTTT. Translated: CASSLEAGASRDIF.

This clonotype was observed a handful of times. The CDR3 nucleotides read TGTGCCTCGATAGCGGGGGGGGACTACAATGAGCAGTTCTTC. Translating it yields CASIAGGDYNEQFF. The V and J genes are TRBV19 and TRBJ2-1, with TRBD2 matching over 11 bases. Unmatched junction bases numbered 6, after V lost 11 bases and J lost 3 bases. This CDR3 spans 14 amino acids. The germline gives CDR1 LNHDA, CDR2 SQIVND (reference sequence).

There are a few counts of this clonotype. The rearrangement uses TRBV19 and TRBJ2-7; TRBD1 is a possible D gene (6 bases). Germline V gene sequence: CDR1 LNHDA, CDR2 SQIVND (reference sequence). V was clipped by 6 bases and J by 6 bases, with 9 bases between them. The CDR3 is 11 amino acids. The CDR3 nucleotides read TGTGCCAGTAGACAGGGTGTCGAGCAGTACTTC. Protein product: CASRQGVEQYF.

This clonotype was recorded many times. The rearrangement joins TRBV7-9 to TRBJ1-4; D is unclear. Germline CDR1 reads SEHNR; CDR2 reads FQNEAQ (reference sequence). V shed 6 bases and J shed 0 bases, with 8 bases lying between them. The CDR3 has 14 amino acids. CDR3 protein: CASRESATNEKLFF. As DNA, the CDR3 is TGTGCCAGCAGAGAATCGGCAACTAATGAAAAACTGTTTTTT.

The CDR3 protein is CASHGTGGTNEQFF. The CDR3 coding sequence is TGTGCCAGCCACGGGACAGGGGGAACCAATGAGCAGTTCTTC. V and J are TRBV12-3 or TRBV12-4 and TRBJ2-1; TRBD1 agrees at 11 bases. The CDR3 has 14 amino acids. Germline trimming cut 8 bases from V and 6 bases from J; bases unmatched to any gene: 6.

There are many counts of this clonotype. V and J are TRBV7-2 and TRBJ2-1; D perhaps matches TRBD1 (5 bases). The CDR3 extends over 15 amino acids. The V end was cut by 5 bases, the J end by 2 bases, with 13 bases between. Germline V gene sequence: CDR1 SGHTA, CDR2 FQGNSA. CDR3 in amino acids: CASSLMRTTYNEQFF. CDR3 in DNA: TGTGCCAGCAGCCTCATGAGGACAACCTACAATGAGCAGTTCTTC.

In its sample, this clonotype was seen a few times. The V gene is TRBV2, the J gene TRBJ1-2, with D possibly being TRBD1 (6 bases). The CDR3 totals 12 residues. Germline CDR1 reads SNHLY; CDR2 reads FYNNEI. Deletions cut 4 bases from V and 6 bases from J, with 9 bases between. CDR3 in amino acids: CASSVRGDGYTF. The CDR3 DNA sequence: TGTGCCAGCAGTGTGAGGGGGGATGGCTACACCTTC.

This clonotype was seen a few times. The rearrangement joins TRBV2 to TRBJ2-7, with 7 bases fitting TRBD1. Germline V gene lookup returns CDR1 SNHLY and CDR2 FYNNEI. Trimming removed 7 bases from V and 1 base from J; junction bases left unmatched: 4. There are 13 residues in the CDR3. The CDR3 DNA sequence: TGTGCCAGCACCGGGACAGTTTCCTACGAGCAGTACTTC. Its translation: CASTGTVSYEQYF.

The chain uses TRBV7-2 and TRBJ1-5; TRBD1 might be the D (5 bases). V lost 3 bases and J 7 bases, leaving 16 bases between the germline ends. This CDR3 contains 15 residues. CDR1 is SGHTA and CDR2 is FQGNSA in the germline V gene. CDR3 sequence reads: CASSLREGLWQPQHF. DNA for the CDR3: TGTGCCAGCAGCTTGCGGGAGGGGTTGTGGCAGCCCCAGCATTTT.

This clonotype was recorded at least ten times. J is TRBJ2-7 and V is TRBV7-2, with 10 bases lining up with TRBD1. Germline V lookup: CDR1 SGHTA, CDR2 FQGNSA. This CDR3 has 14 residues. J was trimmed by 4 bases and V by 5 bases; bases with no gene match: 5. CDR3 sequence reads: CASSPGTGEYEQYF. CDR3 in DNA: TGTGCCAGCAGCCCCGGGACAGGGGAATACGAGCAGTACTTC.

This chain joins TRBV3-1 and TRBJ2-4, with D unclear. The CDR3 is 17 amino acids. V lost 4 bases, J lost 1 base, and 17 bases lay in between. Per the germline V gene, CDR1 is LGHDT and CDR2 is YNNKEL (reference sequence). The CDR3 protein is CASSLRRLSRAKNIQYF. Written as DNA, the CDR3 is TGTGCCAGCAGCCTCCGAAGACTCTCGAGGGCCAAAAACATTCAGTACTTC.

Here the CDR3 DNA reads TGTGCCAGCAGTGAGCAGGAAAGAAACACTGAAGCTTTCTTT. Translating it yields CASSEQERNTEAFF. V usage is TRBV6-6 and J usage is TRBJ1-1; no firm D call. Trimming removed 5 bases at V and 2 bases at J, with 12 bases between. The germline V gene has CDR1 MNHNY and CDR2 SVGAGI (reference sequence). CDR3 length equals 14 residues.

This clonotype showed up many times. CDR3 protein: CASSLDWTEGTDTQYF. Written as DNA, the CDR3 is TGTGCCAGCTCCCTAGACTGGACCGAGGGCACAGATACGCAGTATTTT. The chain employs TRBV18 and TRBJ2-3; D call uncertain. Germline CDR1 reads KGHSH; CDR2 reads LQKENI. The ends were cut back, 6 bases at V and 1 base at J, with 17 bases in the middle. This CDR3 contains 16 residues.